Below are 32 T cell receptor beta chains sequenced from a single sample in a study of regulatory T cells in long-lasting Graves disease. Time point indicated: newly diagnosed GD, antithyroid drugs for less than 3 months. PBMC RNA served as the TCR library source. Arm-PCR of CDR3 regions and iRepertoire HTBI primers were used to build TCR beta libraries. Via MiXCR, TCRdb re-called the multiplex PCR reads, giving one row per CDR3 protein. Counted here are approximately 440,000 distinct CDR3 sequences, about 17% occurring once; the ten biggest clones make up roughly an eighth. These data also formed part of another study, on T cells in Graves' hyperthyroidism and ophthalmopathy.

The starting material was peripheral blood mononuclear cells (PBMCs), obtained at new diagnosis, from a patient treated with antithyroid drugs. These receptors all come from a man aged 40-55 years with Graves disease.

V and J are TRBV7-3 and TRBJ2-7; 7 nucleotides agree with TRBD1. Germline V gene data show CDR1 as SGHTA and CDR2 as FQGTGA. Trimming cost V 5 bases and J 3 bases; bases outside gene matches: 10. The CDR3 runs to 15 residues. The CDR3 region is CASSLRPGQSYEQYF. The CDR3 DNA reads as TGTGCCAGCAGCCTCAGACCGGGACAGAGCTACGAGCAGTACTTC.

This clonotype was seen repeatedly, ten times or more. The J gene is TRBJ1-2, the V gene TRBV7-2; 7 nucleotides align to TRBD1. Germline-derived CDR1 and CDR2 are SGHTA and FQGNSA. J was trimmed by 8 bases and V by 4 bases; bases with no gene match: 7. This CDR3 has 13 amino acids. In DNA form, the CDR3 reads TGTGCCAGCAGCTACAGACAGGGACACGGCTACACCTTC. Translating it yields CASSYRQGHGYTF.

The gene calls are TRBV25-1 and TRBJ2-1; no clear D gene. This CDR3 is built from 15 residues. Germline CDR1 and CDR2: MGHDK and SYGVNS. Trimming removed 3 bases from V and 4 bases from J, with 13 bases in between. CDR3 coding DNA: TGTGCCAGCAGTGAGTTACAAGGCTATTACAATGAGCAGTTCTTC. Its translation: CASSELQGYYNEQFF.

This clonotype was counted at least ten times. The rearrangement uses TRBV20-1 and TRBJ2-6; 9 bases match TRBD2. The CDR3 length is 17 residues. From germline, CDR1 is DFQATT and CDR2 SNEGSKA (reference sequence). Germline trimming cut 0 bases from V and 2 bases from J; bases unmatched to any gene: 5. The CDR3 nucleotides are TGCAGTGCTAGAGATGTGCGGGAGGGTGCTGGGGCCAACGTCCTGACTTTC. Protein: CSARDVREGAGANVLTF.

The chain carries TRBV24-1 and TRBJ2-5; 15 bases are a match to TRBD2. Germline-derived CDR1 and CDR2 are KGHDR and SFDVKD. The CDR3 runs 20 residues. J was trimmed by 0 bases and V by 3 bases; bases with no gene match: 10. The CDR3 sequence is CATSDPPGTSGRRYQETQYF. Written as DNA, the CDR3 is TGTGCCACCAGTGATCCCCCCGGGACTAGCGGGAGGCGCTACCAAGAGACCCAGTACTTC.

In regard to this clonotype: Here the CDR3 omits its conserved ending phenylalanine or tryptophan, so a read error is the likely source. The chain joins TRBV30 to TRBJ1-2; D gene ambiguous. Germline V gene data show CDR1 as GTSNPN and CDR2 as SVGIG (reference sequence). The germline V and J ends were trimmed by 1 base and 6 bases, with 3 bases remaining between them. The CDR3 is 10 amino acids. The CDR3 nucleotides are TGTGCCTGGAGTGGTGATGGCTACACCCTC. Translation: CAWSGDGYTL.

This clonotype was recorded at least ten times. The chain joins TRBV12-3 or TRBV12-4 to TRBJ1-1; D remains ambiguous. The CDR3 consists of 13 residues. V was shortened by 6 bases and J by 0 bases, with 8 bases between the two germline ends. CDR3: CASSNGLNTEAFF. DNA of the CDR3: TGTGCCAGCAGCAATGGGCTGAACACTGAAGCTTTCTTT.

This clonotype was seen repeatedly, ten times or more. The chain joins TRBV28 to TRBJ2-7; no clear D gene. CDR1 and CDR2 (germline): MDHEN, SYDVKM. V lost 5 bases to trimming and J lost 1 base, with 6 bases between them. The CDR3 runs to 12 residues. The CDR3 region is CASSRLSYEQYF. In DNA, the CDR3 is TGTGCCAGCAGTCGACTGTCCTACGAGCAGTACTTC.

The chain has TRBV7-6 and TRBJ2-3, with D maybe TRBD1 (7 bases). V was cut by 5 bases and J by 1 base, with 13 bases left in between. CDR1 and CDR2 (germline): SGHVS, FNYEAQ. The CDR3 totals 15 residues. Here the CDR3 DNA reads TGTGCCAGCAGCCTGCGGGACAGCCGCACAGATACGCAGTATTTT. Translated, it gives CASSLRDSRTDTQYF. The full variable domain, completed using reference TRBV7-6 and TRBJ2-3, is GAGVSQSPRYKVTKRGQDVALRCDPISGHVSLYWYRQALGQGPEFLTYFNYEAQQDKSGLPNDRFSAERPEGSISTLTIQRTEQRDSAMYRCASSLRDSRTDTQYFGPGTRLTVL.

The chain joins TRBV15 to TRBJ2-7, with TRBD1 matching 9 bases. Germline trimming cut 2 bases from V and 3 bases from J; bases unmatched to any gene: 2. The CDR3 extends over 14 amino acids. Germline V lookup: CDR1 LNHNV, CDR2 YYDKDF (reference sequence). The CDR3 nucleotides read TGTGCCACCAGCAGACCGGGACAGGGCTACGAGCAGTACTTC. Protein sequence: CATSRPGQGYEQYF. The variable domain in full, completed from reference TRBV15 and TRBJ2-7, reads DAMVIQNPRYQVTQFGKPVTLSCSQTLNHNVMYWYQQKSSQAPKLLFHYYDKDFNNEADTPDNFQSRRPNTSFCFLDIRSPGLGDTAMYLCATSRPGQGYEQYFGPGTRLTVT.

Regarding this clonotype: The junction differs from germline at one of its ends, possibly a read error. The J gene is TRBJ2-5, the V gene TRBV24-1, with TRBD2 matching 12 bases. In germline, CDR1 is KGHDR, CDR2 SFDVKD. The CDR3 is made up of 16 amino acids. The CDR3 DNA reads TGTGCCACCAGTGAGACTAGCGGGAGCCCGCAAGGGACCCAGTACTTC. As protein: CATSETSGSPQGTQYF.

The rearrangement links TRBV28 to TRBJ2-2, with unresolved D. The length of the CDR3 is 12 residues. The ends were cut back, 4 bases at V and 6 bases at J, with 6 bases in the middle. Germline assignment: CDR1 MDHEN and CDR2 SYDVKM. This chain's CDR3 is CASSSLPGELFF. The CDR3 bases are TGTGCCAGCAGTTCTTTACCCGGGGAGCTGTTTTTT.

This sequence joins TRBV6-1 and TRBJ2-7, with D perhaps TRBD1 (6 bases). The CDR3 is 12 amino acids. From germline, CDR1 is MNHNS and CDR2 SASEGT. Deletions cut 5 bases from V and 6 bases from J, with 11 bases between. CDR3 DNA sequence: TGTGCCAGCAGTCCCGACAGGATCGAGCAGTACTTC. Encoded protein: CASSPDRIEQYF.

Comments on this clonotype: This sequence is one base from a far larger clone and is likely a read error. This chain uses TRBV7-3 with TRBJ2-1; D is unresolved. The length of the CDR3 is 11 residues. Per germline, CDR1 SGHTA and CDR2 FQGTGA. V was clipped by 4 bases and J by 6 bases, with 4 bases between them. The CDR3 coding sequence is TGTGCCAGCAGCTCTAGCAATGAGCAGTTCTTC. This gives the protein CASSSSNEQFF. Complete variable domain (other parts from reference TRBV7-3 and TRBJ2-1): GAGVSQTPSNKVTEKGKYVELRCDPISGHTALYWYRQSLGQGPEFLIYFQGTGAADDSGLPNDRFFAVRPEGSVSTLKIQRTERGDSAVYLCASSSSNEQFFGPGTRLTVL.

The V gene is TRBV5-1, the J gene TRBJ2-5, with TRBD2 matching over 8 bases. The CDR3 has 16 amino acids. In germline, CDR1 is SGHRS, CDR2 YFSETQ. With 0 bases clipped from V and 2 bases from J, the junction kept 6 bases outside the gene matches. CDR3 DNA: TGCGCCAGCAGCTTGGTATTGGCGGGAGGTCAAGAGACCCAGTACTTC. Its translation: CASSLVLAGGQETQYF.

This clonotype occurred a few times. This chain connects TRBV14 to TRBJ2-3; 7 positions agree with TRBD2. Per the germline V gene, CDR1 is SGHDN and CDR2 is FVKESK. The junction had 8 bases not matched to a gene; V was cut back by 0 bases and J by 2 bases. The CDR3 loop spans 17 amino acids. CDR3 coding DNA: TGTGCCAGCAGCCAAGATCCCACGGGAGGTTTCACAGATACGCAGTATTTT. This gives the protein CASSQDPTGGFTDTQYF.

The sample holds a few counts of this clonotype. This chain joins TRBV19 and TRBJ2-1; 12 nucleotides line up with TRBD2. The ends lost 5 bases at V and 9 bases at J; junction bases unmatched: 8. Germline V gene lookup returns CDR1 LNHDA and CDR2 SQIVND (reference sequence). This CDR3 spans 15 amino acids. CDR3 in amino acids: CASSALAGGSGEQFF. DNA of the CDR3: TGTGCCAGTAGTGCACTAGCGGGAGGATCGGGTGAGCAGTTCTTC.

Of note for this clonotype: With only one base between it and a far larger clone, this is likely a read error. The rearrangement links TRBV5-5 to TRBJ2-1; D remains ambiguous. The V end lost 4 bases, the J end lost 10 bases, and 15 bases lay between the germline ends. CDR3 size: 13 residues. CDR1 and CDR2 (germline): SGHKS, YYEKEE (reference sequence). The DNA for the CDR3 is TGTGCCAGCAGCGGTAAGGCGTTTTACGAGCAGTTCTTC. Encoded protein: CASSGKAFYEQFF.

The chain joins TRBV9 to TRBJ2-7; the D is unclear. Trimming pared 4 bases from V and 0 bases from J, leaving 11 bases between. In germline, CDR1 is SGDLS, CDR2 YYNGEE. The CDR3 is 14 amino acids. This CDR3 reads CASSSRLGSYEQYF. The DNA of the CDR3 is TGTGCCAGCAGCTCCCGACTTGGCTCCTACGAGCAGTACTTC.

The V gene is TRBV29-1, the J gene TRBJ1-3, with TRBD1 identical over 9 bases. In germline, CDR1 is SQVTM, CDR2 ANQGSEA. The CDR3 covers 15 residues. V was clipped by 0 bases and J by 1 base; unmatched bases: 1. Written as DNA, the CDR3 is TGCAGCGTTGAAGAAGGACAGGGGTCTGGAAACACCATATATTTT. Translation gives CSVEEGQGSGNTIYF.

This clonotype was detected ten times or more. V is TRBV7-2 and J is TRBJ2-5, with D perhaps matching TRBD1 or TRBD2 (5 bases each). The germline CDR1 and CDR2 sequences are SGHTA and FQGNSA. The CDR3 consists of 16 residues. V was clipped by 1 base and J by 2 bases, with 14 bases between them. CDR3 region: CASSLGLSRGQETQYF. The CDR3 nucleotides read TGTGCCAGCAGCTTAGGATTGTCGAGGGGACAAGAGACCCAGTACTTC.

In the case of this clonotype: This may arise from a read error, as a much more abundant clone is one base away. The chain links TRBV7-9 to TRBJ2-7; D is unresolved. The V and J ends lost 10 bases and 0 bases respectively, with 16 bases between them. This CDR3 is 14 amino acids long. Per germline, CDR1 SEHNR and CDR2 FQNEAQ (reference sequence). The CDR3 region is CANTIPVGSYEQYF. The CDR3 nucleotides are TGTGCCAACACCATCCCGGTAGGCTCCTACGAGCAGTACTTC.

This clonotype was seen only a few times. This chain connects TRBV14 to TRBJ1-4; no firm D call. The CDR3 runs to 16 residues. Trimming took 5 bases from V and 0 from J, leaving 13 bases between them. Germline CDR1 reads SGHDN; CDR2 reads FVKESK. The CDR3 nucleotides read TGTGCCAGCAGCGGAGTACCCGGGACAACTAATGAAAAACTGTTTTTT. Residues: CASSGVPGTTNEKLFF.

The CDR3, as DNA: TGTGCCAGCAGTTTACCCTGGACAGGGAACCCTGGGGGCTACACCTTC. It is translated as CASSLPWTGNPGGYTF. The chain carries TRBV28 and TRBJ1-2; 8 bases align to TRBD1. From germline, CDR1 is MDHEN and CDR2 SYDVKM. This CDR3 spans 16 amino acids. With 2 bases clipped from V and 8 bases from J, the junction kept 13 bases outside the gene matches.

At least ten counts were recorded for this clonotype. The chain links TRBV20-1 to TRBJ2-5; D may match TRBD1 or TRBD2 (5 bases each). Germline loops: CDR1 DFQATT, CDR2 SNEGSKA (reference sequence). The CDR3 runs 12 residues. The germline V and J ends were trimmed by 5 bases and 5 bases, with 12 bases remaining between them. For the CDR3, the DNA is TGCAGTGCTCTACCCAGGGAGGAGACCCAGTACTTC. Protein sequence: CSALPREETQYF.

This clonotype came up many times. The chain combines TRBV7-3 with TRBJ2-2; maybe TRBD1 (5 bases). The CDR3 sequence is 16 residues long. The V and J ends lost 2 bases and 0 bases respectively, with 10 bases between them. Per the germline V gene, CDR1 is SGHTA and CDR2 is FQGTGA. CDR3 sequence (DNA): TGTGCCAGCAGCTTAGGTGGACATTCGAACACCGGGGAGCTGTTTTTT. This translates into CASSLGGHSNTGELFF.

This clonotype was observed many times. V gene TRBV24-1 combines with J gene TRBJ2-3; no firm D call. Trimming pared 4 bases from V and 6 bases from J, leaving 13 bases between. There are 14 residues in the CDR3. The germline CDR1 and CDR2 sequences are KGHDR and SFDVKD. The CDR3 loop reads CATSDRGSEDTQYF. The CDR3 DNA sequence: TGTGCCACCAGTGACCGTGGCTCCGAGGATACGCAGTATTTT.

This clonotype has a handful of counts. This chain joins TRBV15 and TRBJ1-1; D possibly corresponds to TRBD1 (6 bases). Trimming pared 5 bases from V and 5 bases from J, leaving 15 bases between. Per the germline V gene, CDR1 is LNHNV and CDR2 is YYDKDF (reference sequence). The CDR3 runs to 14 residues. CDR3 nucleotides: TGTGCCACCAGCCCGAGGGGGGGTGTGACTGAAGCTTTCTTT. This sequence encodes CATSPRGGVTEAFF.

The chain is built from TRBV7-8 and TRBJ2-7; 10 bases match TRBD1. The germline CDR1 and CDR2 sequences are SGHVS and FQNEAQ. After removal of 1 base from V and 6 bases from J, the junction contained 6 bases not matched to a gene. The CDR3 has 15 amino acids. The CDR3 is CASSLEGGQGPEQYF. The DNA of the CDR3 is TGTGCCAGCAGCTTAGAGGGGGGACAGGGGCCCGAGCAGTACTTC.

This clonotype was recorded many times. The genes are TRBV2 and TRBJ2-1; D not certain. This CDR3 is 12 amino acids long. Germline assignment: CDR1 SNHLY and CDR2 FYNNEI. V lost 4 bases, J lost 7 bases, and 8 bases lay in between. CDR3: CASSGSANEQFF. CDR3 DNA sequence: TGTGCCAGCAGTGGGTCTGCAAATGAGCAGTTCTTC.

This clonotype appeared a few times. Its ends do not fully match the called genes, so a read error is possible. The chain has TRBV11-3 and TRBJ2-1, with 16 bases matching TRBD2. CDR1 and CDR2 (germline): SGHNT, YENEEA. The CDR3 covers 16 residues. CDR3 loop: CVSSEGLAGGRGEQFF. The DNA for the CDR3 is TGTGTCAGCAGCGAGGGACTAGCGGGAGGGCGAGGAGAGCAGTTCTTC.

This clonotype was picked up many times. V and J are TRBV6-1 and TRBJ1-1; TRBD1 aligns across 8 bases. After removal of 5 bases from V and 1 base from J, the junction contained 6 bases not matched to a gene. The CDR3 sequence is 15 residues long. Germline V gene sequence: CDR1 MNHNS, CDR2 SASEGT. CDR3 in DNA: TGTGCCAGCAGTCGTGGACAGGGAAAGAACACTGAAGCTTTCTTT. Its protein is CASSRGQGKNTEAFF.